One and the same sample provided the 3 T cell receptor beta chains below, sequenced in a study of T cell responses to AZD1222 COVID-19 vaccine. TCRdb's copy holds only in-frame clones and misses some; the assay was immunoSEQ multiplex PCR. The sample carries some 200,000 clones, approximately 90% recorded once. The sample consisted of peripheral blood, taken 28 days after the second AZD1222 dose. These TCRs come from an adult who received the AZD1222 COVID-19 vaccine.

The CDR3 bases are TGTGCCAGCAGTTTGACAGGGGATGGGAGGGATGGCTACACCTTC. It yields the protein CASSLTGDGRDGYTF. J is TRBJ1-2 and V is TRBV6-6, with 8 nucleotides matching TRBD1. This CDR3 is built from 15 residues. Unmatched junction bases numbered 10, after V lost 4 bases and J lost 6 bases. Germline lookup yields CDR1 MNHNY and CDR2 SVGAGI (reference sequence).

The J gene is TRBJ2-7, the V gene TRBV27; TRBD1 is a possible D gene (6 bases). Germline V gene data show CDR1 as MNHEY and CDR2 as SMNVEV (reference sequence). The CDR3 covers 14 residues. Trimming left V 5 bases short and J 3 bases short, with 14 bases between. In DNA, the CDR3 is TGTGCCAGCAGTATTCGGGACAAAAACTACGAGCAGTACTTC. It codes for CASSIRDKNYEQYF.

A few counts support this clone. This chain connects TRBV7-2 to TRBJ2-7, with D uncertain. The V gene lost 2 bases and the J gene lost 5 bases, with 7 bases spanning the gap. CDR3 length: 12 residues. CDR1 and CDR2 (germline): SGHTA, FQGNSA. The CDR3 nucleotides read TGTGCCAGCAGCTTATTTGACGACGAGCAGTACTTC. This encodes CASSLFDDEQYF.